This TCR beta chain was profiled in a study of blood T cell repertoires in COVID-19. The wider study: The United States, Italy and Spain were the sources of the acute and convalescent COVID-19 samples.

TCRdb's table, derived via immunoSEQ multiplex PCR, lists solely in-frame clones and lacks some. This sample has roughly 180,000 clones, with more than 65% found just once. Germline-derived CDR1 and CDR2 are SGHTA and FQGNSA. The CDR3 has 15 amino acids. The ends were cut back, 1 base at V and 3 bases at J, with 10 bases in the middle. The TCR originated in a woman between 40 and 55 years old with acute COVID-19. The source material was PBMCs or T cells enriched from blood (not recorded which). The rearrangement links TRBV7-2 to TRBJ2-4; TRBD2 might be the D (6 bases). In nucleotides, the CDR3 is TGTGCCAGCAGCTTAGGGGGAGGTGGCAAAAACATTCAGTACTTC. Its translation: CASSLGGGGKNIQYF.